The entry below describes one T cell receptor beta chain. Its target is unknown. TCRdb's table, derived via immunoSEQ multiplex PCR, lists solely in-frame clones and lacks some. Among more than 150,000 clones, 80% to 95% were seen once, and the ten largest hold under 11%. The data belong to a study of T cell responses to AZD1222 COVID-19 vaccine. Trimming took off 6 bases at V and 3 bases at J, with 10 bases between the two ends. Germline assignment: CDR1 SGHNT and CDR2 YYREEE (reference sequence). CDR3 size: 13 residues. The study's findings and limits: Regions 160-218 and 743-854 dominated among vaccine-associated CD4 TCRs spanning spike. Donors skewed white British and female; clonal diversity was possibly underestimated. Seropositive status at baseline applied to only a handful of AZD1222 recipients.

This chain links TRBV5-4 with TRBJ2-1; a possible D gene is TRBD1 (6 bases). This TCR was recovered from an adult in good health. The input for sequencing was peripheral blood, taken on day 0 of AZD1222 vaccination. The CDR3 DNA reads as TGTGCCAGCACCCTGGACAGCTACAATGAGCAGTTCTTC. Amino acids: CASTLDSYNEQFF.